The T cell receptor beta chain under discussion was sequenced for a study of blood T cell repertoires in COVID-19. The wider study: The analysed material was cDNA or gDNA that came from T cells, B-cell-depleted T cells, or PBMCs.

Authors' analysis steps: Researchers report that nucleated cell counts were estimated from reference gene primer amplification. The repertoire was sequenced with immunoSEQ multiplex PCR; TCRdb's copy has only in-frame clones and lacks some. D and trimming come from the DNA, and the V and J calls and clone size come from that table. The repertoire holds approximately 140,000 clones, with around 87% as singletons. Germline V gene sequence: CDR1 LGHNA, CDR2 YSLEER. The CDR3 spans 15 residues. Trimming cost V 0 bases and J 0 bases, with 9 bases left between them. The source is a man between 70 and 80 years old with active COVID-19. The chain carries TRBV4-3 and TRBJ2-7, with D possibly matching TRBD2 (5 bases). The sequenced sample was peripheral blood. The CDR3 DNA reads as TGCGCCAGCAGCCAAGAAGAGGGAGACTCCTACGAGCAGTACTTC. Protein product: CASSQEEGDSYEQYF.